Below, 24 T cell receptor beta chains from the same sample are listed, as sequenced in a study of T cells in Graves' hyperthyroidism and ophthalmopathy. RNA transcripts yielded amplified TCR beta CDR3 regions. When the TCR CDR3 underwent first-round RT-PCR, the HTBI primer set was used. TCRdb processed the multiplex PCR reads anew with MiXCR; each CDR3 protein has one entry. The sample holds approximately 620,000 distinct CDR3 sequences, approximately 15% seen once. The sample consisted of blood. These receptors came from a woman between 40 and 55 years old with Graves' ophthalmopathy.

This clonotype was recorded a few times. The DNA for the CDR3 is TGTGCCAGCAGCTTAGCAGGGTCCACCGGGGAGCTGTTTTTT. As protein: CASSLAGSTGELFF. V gene TRBV13 combines with J gene TRBJ2-2, with D possibly being TRBD1 (5 bases). V was shortened by 1 base and J by 4 bases, with 7 bases between the two germline ends. The CDR3 has 14 amino acids. Per the germline V gene, CDR1 is PRHDT and CDR2 is FYEKMQ (reference sequence).

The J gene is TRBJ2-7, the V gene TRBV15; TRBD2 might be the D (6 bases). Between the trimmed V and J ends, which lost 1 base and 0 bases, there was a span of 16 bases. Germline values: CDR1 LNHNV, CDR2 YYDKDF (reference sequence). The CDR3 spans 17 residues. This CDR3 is CATSRVSLLEGSYEQYF. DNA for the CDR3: TGTGCCACCAGCAGAGTCTCCCTCCTGGAGGGCTCCTACGAGCAGTACTTC.

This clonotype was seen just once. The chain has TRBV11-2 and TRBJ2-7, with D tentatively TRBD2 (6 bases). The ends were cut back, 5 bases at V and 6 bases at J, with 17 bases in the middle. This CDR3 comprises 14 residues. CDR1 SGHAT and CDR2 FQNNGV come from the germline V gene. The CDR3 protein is CASSGAGSAGEQYF. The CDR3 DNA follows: TGTGCCAGCAGCGGGGCGGGGAGTGCGGGCGAGCAGTACTTC.

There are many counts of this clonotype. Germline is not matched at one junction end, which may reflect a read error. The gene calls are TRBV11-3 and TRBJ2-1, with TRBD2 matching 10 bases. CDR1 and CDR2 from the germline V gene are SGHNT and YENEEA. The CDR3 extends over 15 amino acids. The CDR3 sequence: CASSLVLAGYSEQFF. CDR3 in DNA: TGTGCCAGCAGCTTAGTACTAGCGGGGTACAGTGAGCAGTTCTTC.

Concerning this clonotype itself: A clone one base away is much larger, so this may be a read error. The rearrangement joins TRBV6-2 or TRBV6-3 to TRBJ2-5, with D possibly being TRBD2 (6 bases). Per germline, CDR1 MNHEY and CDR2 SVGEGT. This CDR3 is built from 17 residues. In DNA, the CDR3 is TGTGCCGGCAGTGTCAAAGGAGGGAGGAAGCGCGGGGAGACCCAGTACTTC. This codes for CAGSVKGGRKRGETQYF.

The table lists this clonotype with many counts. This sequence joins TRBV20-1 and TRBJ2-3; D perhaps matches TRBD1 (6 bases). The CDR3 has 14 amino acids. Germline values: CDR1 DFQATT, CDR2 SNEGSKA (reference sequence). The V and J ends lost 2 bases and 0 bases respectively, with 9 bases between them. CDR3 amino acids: CSARRTVSTDTQYF. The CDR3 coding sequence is TGCAGTGCTAGAAGGACAGTTAGCACAGATACGCAGTATTTT.

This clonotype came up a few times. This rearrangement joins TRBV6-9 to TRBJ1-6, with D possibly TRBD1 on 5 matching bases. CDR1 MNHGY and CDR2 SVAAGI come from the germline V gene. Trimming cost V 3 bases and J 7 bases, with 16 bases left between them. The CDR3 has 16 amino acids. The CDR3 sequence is CASSYGGAAVNSPLHF. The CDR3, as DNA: TGTGCCAGCAGTTACGGGGGAGCGGCCGTGAATTCACCCCTCCACTTT.

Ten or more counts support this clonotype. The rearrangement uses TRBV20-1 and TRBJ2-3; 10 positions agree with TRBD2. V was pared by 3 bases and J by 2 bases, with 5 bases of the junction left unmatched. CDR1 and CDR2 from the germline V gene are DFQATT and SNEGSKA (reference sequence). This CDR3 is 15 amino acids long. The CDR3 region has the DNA TGCAGTGCTAGTGAGCGGGAGGGAGCCACAGATACGCAGTATTTT. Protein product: CSASEREGATDTQYF.

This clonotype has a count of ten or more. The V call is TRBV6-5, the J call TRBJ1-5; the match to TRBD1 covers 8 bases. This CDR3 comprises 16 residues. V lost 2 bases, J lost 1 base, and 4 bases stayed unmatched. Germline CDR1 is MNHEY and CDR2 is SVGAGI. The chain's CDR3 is CASSYRRTGSNQPQHF. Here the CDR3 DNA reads TGTGCCAGCAGTTACCGAAGGACAGGGAGCAATCAGCCCCAGCATTTT.

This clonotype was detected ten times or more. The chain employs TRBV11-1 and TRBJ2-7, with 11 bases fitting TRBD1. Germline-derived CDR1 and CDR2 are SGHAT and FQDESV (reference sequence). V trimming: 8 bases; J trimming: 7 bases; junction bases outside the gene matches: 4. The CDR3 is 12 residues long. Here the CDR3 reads CASGQGAREQYF. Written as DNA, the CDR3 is TGTGCCAGCGGACAGGGGGCGAGGGAGCAGTACTTC. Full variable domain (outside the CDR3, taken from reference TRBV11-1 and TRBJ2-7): EAEVAQSPRYKITEKSQAVAFWCDPISGHATLYWYRQILGQGPELLVQFQDESVVDDSQLPKDRFSAERLKGVDSTLKIQPAELGDSAMYLCASGQGAREQYFGPGTRLTVT.

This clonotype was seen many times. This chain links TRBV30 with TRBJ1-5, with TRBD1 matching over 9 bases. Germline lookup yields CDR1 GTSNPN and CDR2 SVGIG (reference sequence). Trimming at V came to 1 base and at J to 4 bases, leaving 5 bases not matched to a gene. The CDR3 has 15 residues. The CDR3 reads CAWSEDRGLNQPQHF. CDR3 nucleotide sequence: TGTGCCTGGAGTGAGGACAGGGGTCTAAATCAGCCCCAGCATTTT. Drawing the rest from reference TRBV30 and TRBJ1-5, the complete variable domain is SQTIHQWPATLVQPVGSPLSLECTVEGTSNPNLYWYRQAAGRGLQLLFYSVGIGQISSEVPQNLSASRPQDRQFILSSKKLLLSDSGFYLCAWSEDRGLNQPQHFGDGTRLSIL.

CDR3 residues: CSARDGAGDRRGQPQHF. CDR3 DNA: TGCAGTGCTAGAGATGGCGCAGGGGACCGGAGGGGTCAGCCCCAGCATTTT. The chain carries TRBV20-1 and TRBJ1-5, with a tentative D call TRBD1 (6 bases). V dropped 0 bases and J dropped 6 bases, with 21 bases sitting between them. Germline assignment: CDR1 DFQATT and CDR2 SNEGSKA (reference sequence). The CDR3 is made up of 17 amino acids.

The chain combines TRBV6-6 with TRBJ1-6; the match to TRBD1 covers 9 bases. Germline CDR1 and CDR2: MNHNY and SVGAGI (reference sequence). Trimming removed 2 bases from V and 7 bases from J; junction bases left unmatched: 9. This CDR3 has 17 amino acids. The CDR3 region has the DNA TGTGCCAGCAGTTACGAAAGACCGGGACAGGGCAATTCACCCCTCCACTTT. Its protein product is CASSYERPGQGNSPLHF.

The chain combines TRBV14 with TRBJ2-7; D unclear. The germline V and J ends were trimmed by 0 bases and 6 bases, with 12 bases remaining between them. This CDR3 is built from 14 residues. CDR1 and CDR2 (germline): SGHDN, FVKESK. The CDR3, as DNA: TGTGCCAGCAGCCAAGAGCCCCTACAAGGCGAGCAGTACTTC. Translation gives CASSQEPLQGEQYF.

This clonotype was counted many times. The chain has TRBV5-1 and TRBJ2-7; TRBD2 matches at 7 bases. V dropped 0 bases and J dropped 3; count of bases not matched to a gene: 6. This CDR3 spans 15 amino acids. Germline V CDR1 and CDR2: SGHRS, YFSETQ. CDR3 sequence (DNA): TGCGCCAGCAGCTTGGACCCCGGGACTAACTACGAGCAGTACTTC. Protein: CASSLDPGTNYEQYF.

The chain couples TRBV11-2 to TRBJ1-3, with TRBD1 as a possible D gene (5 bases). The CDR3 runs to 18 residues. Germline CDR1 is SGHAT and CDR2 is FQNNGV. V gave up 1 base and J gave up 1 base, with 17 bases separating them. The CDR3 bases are TGTGCCAGCAGCTTAGCGCGGGGGGGTCTCGGATCTGGAAACACCATATATTTT. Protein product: CASSLARGGLGSGNTIYF.

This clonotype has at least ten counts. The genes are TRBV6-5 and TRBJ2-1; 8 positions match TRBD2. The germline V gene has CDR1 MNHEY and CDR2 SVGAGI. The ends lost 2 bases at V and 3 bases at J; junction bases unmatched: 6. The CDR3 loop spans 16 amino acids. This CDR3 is CASSYRAGANYNEQFF. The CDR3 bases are TGTGCCAGCAGTTACCGAGCGGGAGCAAACTACAATGAGCAGTTCTTC.

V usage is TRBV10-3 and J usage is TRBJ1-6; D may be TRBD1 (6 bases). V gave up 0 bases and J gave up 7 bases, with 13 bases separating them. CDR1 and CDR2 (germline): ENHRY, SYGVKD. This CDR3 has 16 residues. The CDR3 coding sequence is TGTGCCATCAGTGAGTCGCAGGGGACTTGGAATTCACCCCTCCACTTT. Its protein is CAISESQGTWNSPLHF.

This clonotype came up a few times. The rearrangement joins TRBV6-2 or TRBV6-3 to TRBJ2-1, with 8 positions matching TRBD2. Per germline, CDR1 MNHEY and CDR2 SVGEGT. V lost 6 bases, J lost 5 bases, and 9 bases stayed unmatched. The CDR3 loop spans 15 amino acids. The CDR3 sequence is CASRDSGTSHNEQFF. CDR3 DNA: TGTGCCAGCAGGGACTCCGGGACTAGTCACAATGAGCAGTTCTTC.

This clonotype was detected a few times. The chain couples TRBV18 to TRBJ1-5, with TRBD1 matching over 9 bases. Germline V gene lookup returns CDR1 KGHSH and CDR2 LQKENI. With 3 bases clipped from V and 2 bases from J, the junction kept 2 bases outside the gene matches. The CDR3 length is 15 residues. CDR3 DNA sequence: TGTGCCAGCTCACCTAGACAGGGGGGCAATCAGCCCCAGCATTTT. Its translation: CASSPRQGGNQPQHF.

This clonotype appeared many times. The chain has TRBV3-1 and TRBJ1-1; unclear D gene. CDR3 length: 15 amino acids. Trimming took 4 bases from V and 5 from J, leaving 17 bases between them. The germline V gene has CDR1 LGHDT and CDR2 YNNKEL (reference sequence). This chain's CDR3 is CASSPLMAEGTEAFF. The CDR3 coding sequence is TGTGCCAGCAGCCCGTTGATGGCGGAGGGTACTGAAGCTTTCTTT.

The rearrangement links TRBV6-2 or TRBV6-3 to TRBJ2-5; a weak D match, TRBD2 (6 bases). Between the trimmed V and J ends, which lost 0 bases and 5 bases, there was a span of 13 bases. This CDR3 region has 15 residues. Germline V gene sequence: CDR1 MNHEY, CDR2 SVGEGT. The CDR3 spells CASSYSIEEGETQYF. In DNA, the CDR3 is TGTGCCAGCAGTTACTCGATTGAGGAGGGTGAGACCCAGTACTTC.

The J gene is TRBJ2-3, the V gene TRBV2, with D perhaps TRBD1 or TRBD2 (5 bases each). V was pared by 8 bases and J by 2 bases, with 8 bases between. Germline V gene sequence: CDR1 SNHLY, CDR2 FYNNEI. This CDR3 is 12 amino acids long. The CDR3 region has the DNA TGTGCCAGCGGGGGACCCACAGATACGCAGTATTTT. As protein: CASGGPTDTQYF. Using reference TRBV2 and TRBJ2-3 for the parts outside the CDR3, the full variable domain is EPEVTQTPSHQVTQMGQEVILRCVPISNHLYFYWYRQILGQKVEFLVSFYNNEISEKSEIFDDQFSVERPDGSNFTLKIRSTKLEDSAMYFCASGGPTDTQYFGPGTRLTVL.

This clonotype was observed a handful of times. The CDR3 spells CSAGNRDRTYEQYF. The CDR3 coding sequence is TGCAGTGCTGGAAACCGGGACCGTACCTACGAGCAGTACTTC. This chain uses TRBV20-1 with TRBJ2-7; possibly TRBD1 or TRBD2 for D (5 bases each). Germline V lookup: CDR1 DFQATT, CDR2 SNEGSKA (reference sequence). Deletions cut 5 bases from V and 2 bases from J, with 16 bases between. The CDR3 covers 14 residues.